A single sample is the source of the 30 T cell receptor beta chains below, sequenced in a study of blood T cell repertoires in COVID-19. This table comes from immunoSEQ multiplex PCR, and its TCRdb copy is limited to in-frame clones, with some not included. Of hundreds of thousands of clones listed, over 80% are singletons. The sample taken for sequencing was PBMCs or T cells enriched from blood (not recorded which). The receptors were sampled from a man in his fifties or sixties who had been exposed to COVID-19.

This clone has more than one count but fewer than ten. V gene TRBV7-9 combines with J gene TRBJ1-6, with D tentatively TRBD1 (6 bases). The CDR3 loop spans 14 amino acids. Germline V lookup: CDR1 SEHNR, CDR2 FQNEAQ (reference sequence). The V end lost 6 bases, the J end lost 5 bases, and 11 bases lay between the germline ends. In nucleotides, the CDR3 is TGTGCCAGCAGGGGGGGGCAGAATAATTCACCCCTCCACTTT. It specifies CASRGGQNNSPLHF.

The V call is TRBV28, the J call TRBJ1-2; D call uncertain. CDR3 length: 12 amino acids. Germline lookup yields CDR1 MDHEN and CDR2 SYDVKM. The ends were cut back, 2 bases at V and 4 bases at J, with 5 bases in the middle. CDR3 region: CASSLPSYGYTF. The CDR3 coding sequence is TGTGCCAGCAGTTTACCCTCCTATGGCTACACCTTC.

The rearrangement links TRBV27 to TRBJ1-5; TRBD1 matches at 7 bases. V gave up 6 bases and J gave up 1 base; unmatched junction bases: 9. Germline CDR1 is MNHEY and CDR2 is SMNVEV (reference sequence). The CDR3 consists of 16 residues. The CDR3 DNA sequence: TGTGCCAGCAGCTCGACAGGGATTGCAAGCAATCAGCCCCAGCATTTT. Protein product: CASSSTGIASNQPQHF.

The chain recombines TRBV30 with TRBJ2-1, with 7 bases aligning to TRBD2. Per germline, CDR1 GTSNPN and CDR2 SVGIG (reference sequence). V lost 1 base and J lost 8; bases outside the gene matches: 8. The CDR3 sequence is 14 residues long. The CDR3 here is CAWSAGLVSDEQFF. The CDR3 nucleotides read TGTGCCTGGAGTGCTGGACTAGTTAGCGATGAGCAGTTCTTC.

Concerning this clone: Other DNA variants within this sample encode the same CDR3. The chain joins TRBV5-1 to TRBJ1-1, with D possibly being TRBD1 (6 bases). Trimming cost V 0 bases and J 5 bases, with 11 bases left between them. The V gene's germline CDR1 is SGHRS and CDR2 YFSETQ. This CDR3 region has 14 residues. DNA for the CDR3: TGCGCCAGCAGCTTGGAGGCAGGGGTGACTGAAGCTTTCTTT. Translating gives CASSLEAGVTEAFF.

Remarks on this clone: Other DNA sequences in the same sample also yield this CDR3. CDR3 coding DNA: TGTGCCAGCAGCTTGGGAGGGACAGGGAATCAGCCCCAGCATTTT. It translates to CASSLGGTGNQPQHF. V and J are TRBV5-4 and TRBJ1-5, with 9 bases fitting TRBD1. The trim removed 0 bases at V and 4 bases at J, leaving 2 bases unmatched. There are 15 residues in the CDR3. Germline assignment: CDR1 SGHNT and CDR2 YYREEE (reference sequence).

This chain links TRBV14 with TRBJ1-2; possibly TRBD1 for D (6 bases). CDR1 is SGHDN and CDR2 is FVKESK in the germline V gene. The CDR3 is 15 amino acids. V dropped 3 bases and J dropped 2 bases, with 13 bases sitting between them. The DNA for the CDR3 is TGTGCCAGCAGCCAGAGGACAGAGGGGAACTATGGCTACACCTTC. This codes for CASSQRTEGNYGYTF.

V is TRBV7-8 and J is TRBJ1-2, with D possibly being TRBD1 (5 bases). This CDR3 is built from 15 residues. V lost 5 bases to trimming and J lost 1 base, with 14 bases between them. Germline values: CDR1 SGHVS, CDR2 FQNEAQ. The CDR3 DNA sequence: TGTGCCAGCAGCATTCTTGGGGGGGGTAACTATGGCTACACCTTC. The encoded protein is CASSILGGGNYGYTF. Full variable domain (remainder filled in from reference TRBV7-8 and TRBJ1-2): GAGVSQSPRYKVAKRGQDVALRCDPISGHVSLFWYQQALGQGPEFLTYFQNEAQLDKSGLPSDRFFAERPEGSVSTLKIQRTQQEDSAVYLCASSILGGGNYGYTFGSGTRLTVV.

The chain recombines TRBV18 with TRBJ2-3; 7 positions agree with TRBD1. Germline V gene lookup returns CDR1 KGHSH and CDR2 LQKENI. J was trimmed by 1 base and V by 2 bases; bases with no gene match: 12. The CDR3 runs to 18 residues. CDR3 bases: TGTGCCAGCTCACCAATGTTGCAGGGGGTGAGTGGCACAGATACGCAGTATTTT. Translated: CASSPMLQGVSGTDTQYF. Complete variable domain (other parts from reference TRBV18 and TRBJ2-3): NAGVMQNPRHLVRRRGQEARLRCSPMKGHSHVYWYRQLPEEGLKFMVYLQKENIIDESGMPKERFSAEFPKEGPSILRIQQVVRGDSAAYFCASSPMLQGVSGTDTQYFGPGTRLTVL.

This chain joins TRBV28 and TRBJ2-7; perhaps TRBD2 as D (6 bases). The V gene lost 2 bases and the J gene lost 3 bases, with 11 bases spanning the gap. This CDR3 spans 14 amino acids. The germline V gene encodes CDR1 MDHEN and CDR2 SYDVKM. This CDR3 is CASSLRREHYEQYV. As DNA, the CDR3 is TGTGCCAGCAGTTTACGGCGGGAACACTACGAGCAGTACGTC.

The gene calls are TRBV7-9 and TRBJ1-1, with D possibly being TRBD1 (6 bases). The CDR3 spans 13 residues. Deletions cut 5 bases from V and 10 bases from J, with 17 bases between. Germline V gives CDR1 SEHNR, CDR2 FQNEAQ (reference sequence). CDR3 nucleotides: TGTGCCAGCAGCCCGGAGGGGGGGCGGGTAGCTTTCTTT. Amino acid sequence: CASSPEGGRVAFF.

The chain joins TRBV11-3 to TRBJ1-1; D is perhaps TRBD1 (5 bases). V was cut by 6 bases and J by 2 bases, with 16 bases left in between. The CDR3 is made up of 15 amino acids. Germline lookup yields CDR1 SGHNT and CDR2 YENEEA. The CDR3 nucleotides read TGTGCCAGCAGTCACGATCAGGGCTTAAACACTGAAGCTTTCTTT. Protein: CASSHDQGLNTEAFF. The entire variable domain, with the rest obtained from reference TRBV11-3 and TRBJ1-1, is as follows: EAGVVQSPRYKIIEKKQPVAFWCNPISGHNTLYWYLQNLGQGPELLIRYENEEAVDDSQLPKDRFSAERLKGVDSTLKIQPAELGDSAVYLCASSHDQGLNTEAFFGQGTRLTVV.

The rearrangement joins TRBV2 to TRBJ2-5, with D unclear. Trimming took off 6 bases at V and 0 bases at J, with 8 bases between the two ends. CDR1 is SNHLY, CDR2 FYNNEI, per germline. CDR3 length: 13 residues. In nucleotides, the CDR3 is TGTGCCAGCAGCCTCACTAACCAAGAGACCCAGTACTTC. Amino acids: CASSLTNQETQYF.

This chain's CDR3 is CASSRQTGRTETQYF. CDR3 DNA: TGTGCCAGCAGTCGACAGACAGGCCGGACAGAGACCCAGTACTTC. This sequence joins TRBV2 and TRBJ2-5; D is perhaps TRBD1 (6 bases). The CDR3 runs to 15 residues. Trimming cost V 5 bases and J 4 bases, with 17 bases left between them. From germline, CDR1 is SNHLY and CDR2 FYNNEI.

The CDR3 sequence is CASSPDIGIGYTF. The CDR3 DNA reads as TGTGCCAGCAGCCCGGACATAGGCATTGGCTACACCTTC. The J gene is TRBJ1-2, the V gene TRBV6-5; TRBD1 is a possible D gene (5 bases). The CDR3 spans 13 residues. Germline V gives CDR1 MNHEY, CDR2 SVGAGI. Trimming took off 6 bases at V and 7 bases at J, with 15 bases between the two ends.

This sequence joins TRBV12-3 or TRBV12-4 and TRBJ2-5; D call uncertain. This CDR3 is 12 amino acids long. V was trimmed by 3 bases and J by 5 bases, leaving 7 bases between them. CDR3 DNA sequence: TGTGCCAGCAGTTTCGGTTTCGAGACCCAGTACTTC. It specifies CASSFGFETQYF.

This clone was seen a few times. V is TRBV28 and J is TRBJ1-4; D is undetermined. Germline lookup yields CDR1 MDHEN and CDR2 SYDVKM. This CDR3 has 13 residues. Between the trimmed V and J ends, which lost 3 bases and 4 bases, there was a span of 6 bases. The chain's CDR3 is CASSLSINEKLFF. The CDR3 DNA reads TGTGCCAGCAGTTTGTCCATTAATGAAAAACTGTTTTTT. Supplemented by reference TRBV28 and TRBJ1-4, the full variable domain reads DVKVTQSSRYLVKRTGEKVFLECVQDMDHENMFWYRQDPGLGLRLIYFSYDVKMKEKGDIPEGYSVSREKKERFSLILESASTNQTSMYLCASSLSINEKLFFGSGTQLSVL.

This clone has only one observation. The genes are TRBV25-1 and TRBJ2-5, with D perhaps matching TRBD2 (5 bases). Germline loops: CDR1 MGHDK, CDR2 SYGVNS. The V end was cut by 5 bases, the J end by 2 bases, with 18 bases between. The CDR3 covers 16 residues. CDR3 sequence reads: CASSPLLGRGQETQYF. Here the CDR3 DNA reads TGTGCCAGCAGTCCGCTTTTGGGAAGAGGGCAAGAGACCCAGTACTTC.

CDR3 DNA sequence: TGTGCCAGCAGCTTGGACAGGGGGCAGTGGAATTCACCCCTCCACTTT. Translating gives CASSLDRGQWNSPLHF. The V and J genes are TRBV5-6 and TRBJ1-6; TRBD1 aligns across 9 bases. Germline CDR1 reads SGHDT; CDR2 reads YYEEEE. V shed 0 bases, J shed 7 bases, and the junction held 5 bases outside the gene matches. The CDR3 is 16 residues long.

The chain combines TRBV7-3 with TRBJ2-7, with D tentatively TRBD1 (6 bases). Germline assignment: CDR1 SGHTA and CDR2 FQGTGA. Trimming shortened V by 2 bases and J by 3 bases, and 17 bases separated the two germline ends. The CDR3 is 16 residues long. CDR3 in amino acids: CASSLVPTGIVYEQYF. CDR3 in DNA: TGTGCCAGCAGCTTAGTTCCAACAGGGATCGTCTACGAGCAGTACTTC.

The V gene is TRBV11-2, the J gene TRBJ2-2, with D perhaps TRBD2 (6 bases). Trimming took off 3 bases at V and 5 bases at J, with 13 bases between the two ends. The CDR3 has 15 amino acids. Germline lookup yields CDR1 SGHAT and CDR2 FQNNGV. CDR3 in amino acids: CASSFFTRGTGELFF. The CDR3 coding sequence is TGTGCCAGCAGCTTCTTCACTCGGGGGACCGGGGAGCTGTTTTTT.

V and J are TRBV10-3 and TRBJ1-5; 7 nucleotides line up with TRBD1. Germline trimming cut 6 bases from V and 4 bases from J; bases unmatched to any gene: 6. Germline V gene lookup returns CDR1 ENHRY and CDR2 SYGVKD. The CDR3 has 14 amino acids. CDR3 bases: TGTGCCATCAGAGCGACAGGGCCAAATCAGCCCCAGCATTTT. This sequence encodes CAIRATGPNQPQHF.

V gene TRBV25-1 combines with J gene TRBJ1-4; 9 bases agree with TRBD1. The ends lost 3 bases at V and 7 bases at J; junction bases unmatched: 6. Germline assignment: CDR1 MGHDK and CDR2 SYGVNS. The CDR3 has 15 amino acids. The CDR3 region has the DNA TGTGCCAGCAGTGACAACAGGGGGCCGGGTGAAAAACTGTTTTTT. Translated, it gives CASSDNRGPGEKLFF.

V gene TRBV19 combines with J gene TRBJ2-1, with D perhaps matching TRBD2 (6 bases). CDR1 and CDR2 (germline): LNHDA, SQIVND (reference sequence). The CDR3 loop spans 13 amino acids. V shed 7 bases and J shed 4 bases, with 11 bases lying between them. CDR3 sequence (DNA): TGTGCCAGTAAAGCGGGTCCATACAATGAGCAGTTCTTC. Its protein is CASKAGPYNEQFF.

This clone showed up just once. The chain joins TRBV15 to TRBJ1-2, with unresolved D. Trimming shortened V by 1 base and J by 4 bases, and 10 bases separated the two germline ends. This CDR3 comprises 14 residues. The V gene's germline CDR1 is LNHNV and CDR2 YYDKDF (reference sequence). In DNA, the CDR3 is TGTGCCACCAGCAGAGGTGGGAGTTCCTATGGCTACACCTTC. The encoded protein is CATSRGGSSYGYTF.

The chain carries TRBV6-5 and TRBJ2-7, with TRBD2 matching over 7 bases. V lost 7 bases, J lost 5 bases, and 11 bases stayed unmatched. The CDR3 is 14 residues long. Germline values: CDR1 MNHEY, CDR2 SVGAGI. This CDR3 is CASTSRGGSDEQYF. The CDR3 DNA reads TGTGCCAGCACTTCCCGGGGAGGGAGTGACGAGCAGTACTTC.

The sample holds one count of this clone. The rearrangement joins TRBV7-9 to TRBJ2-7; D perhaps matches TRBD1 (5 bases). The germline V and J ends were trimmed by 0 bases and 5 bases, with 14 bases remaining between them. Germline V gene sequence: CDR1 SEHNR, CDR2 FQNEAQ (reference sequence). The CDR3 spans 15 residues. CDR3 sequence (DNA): TGTGCCAGCAGCTTAGCTCTAGGCAGGGTGGACGAGCAGTACTTC. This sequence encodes CASSLALGRVDEQYF.

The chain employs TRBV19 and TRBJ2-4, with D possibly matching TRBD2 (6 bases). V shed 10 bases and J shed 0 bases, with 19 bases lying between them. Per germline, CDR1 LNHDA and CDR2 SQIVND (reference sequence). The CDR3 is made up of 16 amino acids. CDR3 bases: TGTGCCACCGACCCCGGGGGAACTCTAGCCAAAAACATTCAGTACTTC. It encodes CATDPGGTLAKNIQYF.

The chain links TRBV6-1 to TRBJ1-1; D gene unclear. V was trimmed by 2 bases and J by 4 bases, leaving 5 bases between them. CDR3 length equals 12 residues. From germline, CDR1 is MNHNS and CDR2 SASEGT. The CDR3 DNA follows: TGTGCCAGCAGTGAATCAGTCACTGAAGCTTTCTTT. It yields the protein CASSESVTEAFF.

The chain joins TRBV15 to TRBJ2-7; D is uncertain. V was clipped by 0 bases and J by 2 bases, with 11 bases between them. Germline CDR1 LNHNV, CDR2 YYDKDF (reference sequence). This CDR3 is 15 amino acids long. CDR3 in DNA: TGTGCCACCAGCAGAGATCTTGGGCTGACCTACGAGCAGTACGTC. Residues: CATSRDLGLTYEQYV.